The clone carrying this T cell receptor beta chain was seen ten or more times. Germline V gene sequence: CDR1 SQVTM, CDR2 ANQGSEA. The CDR3 sequence is 10 residues long. Trimming pared 4 bases from V and 6 bases from J, leaving 6 bases between. This specimen comes from a study of T cells in Graves' hyperthyroidism and ophthalmopathy. Amplification of TCR beta CDR3 regions was performed using RNA transcripts as template. RT-PCR in the first round (using the HTBI primer set) targeted the TCR CDR3. MiXCR was run by TCRdb on the multiplex PCR reads, yielding one entry per CDR3 protein. The table lists about half a million distinct CDR3 sequences, less than 20% of them singletons.

This chain connects TRBV29-1 to TRBJ1-1; D not resolved. The specimen was blood. The clonotype originates from a man aged 40-49 years with Graves' ophthalmopathy. The CDR3 loop is CSVGGAEAFF. The CDR3 DNA follows: TGCAGCGTTGGCGGGGCTGAAGCTTTCTTT.